In its sample, the clone carrying this TCR beta chain was seen once. This specimen belongs to a study of shared clonotypes between healthy human individuals. Profiled with immunoSEQ multiplex PCR; TCRdb holds only in-frame clones, not every one. Among approximately 510,000 clones listed, 79% were seen once. Sequenced: PBMCs. This sequence originates from a woman between 35 and 50 years old in good health. Some clones in this sample may be carry-over from other donors' samples.

The DNA for the CDR3 is TGTGCCAGCAGTGGGACTAGCGGGAGGAATGAGCAGTTCTTC. This sequence encodes CASSGTSGRNEQFF. The V call is TRBV28, the J call TRBJ2-1, with 15 bases fitting TRBD2. The CDR3 runs 14 residues. Germline assignment: CDR1 MDHEN and CDR2 SYDVKM. The V segment lost 5 bases and the J segment 7 bases; nucleotides outside the gene matches: 0.